The 22 T cell receptor beta chains below were found in one sample sequenced in a study of CD8 T cells in ankylosing spondylitis. Study results and limitations: A motif of seven or eight highly homologous TCR beta variants was seen as apparently characteristic of ankylosing spondylitis blood.

Via MiXCR, TCRdb re-called the 5' RACE reads, giving one row per CDR3 protein. The sample records about 500,000 distinct CDR3 sequences, about 5.2% being singletons. The antigens of these receptors remain unknown. The material sequenced was blood, either unsorted or a sorted T cell fraction (not recorded which). The receptors come from a male donor with ankylosing spondylitis.

As for this clonotype: A much bigger clone sits one base away, suggesting this may be a read error. The chain employs TRBV5-5 and TRBJ2-7, with D perhaps TRBD2 (5 bases). CDR3 length equals 15 residues. CDR1 is SGHKS and CDR2 is YYEKEE in the germline V gene (reference sequence). The CDR3 DNA reads TGTGCCACCAGCTTAAGACCGGGAACGTCCTACGAGCAGTACTTC. Protein: CATSLRPGTSYEQYF.

This clonotype was seen repeatedly, ten times or more. The gene calls are TRBV7-2 and TRBJ1-6; TRBD1 is a possible D gene (5 bases). CDR1 SGHTA and CDR2 FQGNSA come from the germline V gene. The V and J ends lost 5 bases and 9 bases respectively, with 20 bases between them. The CDR3 has 16 amino acids. The CDR3 is CASSLRGLLWGSPLHF. The CDR3 nucleotides are TGTGCCAGCAGCCTACGGGGCCTCCTGTGGGGTTCACCCCTCCACTTT.

This clonotype appeared many times. The J gene is TRBJ2-5, the V gene TRBV5-1, with a tentative D call TRBD2 (6 bases). The CDR3 extends over 15 amino acids. With 1 base removed from V and 4 bases from J, the gap between germline ends came to 14 bases. Germline CDR1 is SGHRS and CDR2 is YFSETQ. CDR3 in amino acids: CASSLYGSASETQYF. The CDR3 nucleotides are TGCGCCAGCAGCTTGTACGGGAGCGCTTCAGAGACCCAGTACTTC.

This clonotype was counted many times. The chain recombines TRBV6-2 or TRBV6-3 with TRBJ2-1; perhaps D is TRBD1 or TRBD2 (5 bases each). The CDR3 consists of 13 residues. The germline V gene encodes CDR1 MNHEY and CDR2 SVGEGT. Trimming took off 11 bases at V and 0 bases at J, with 11 bases between the two ends. The CDR3 DNA follows: TGTGCCGGATCAGGGAGCTCCTACAATGAGCAGTTCTTC. It translates to CAGSGSSYNEQFF.

There are many counts of this clonotype. CDR3 in DNA: TGTGCCAGCAGCATACAGGGTTCCGACACTGAAGCTTTCTTT. Amino acids: CASSIQGSDTEAFF. This chain connects TRBV7-2 to TRBJ1-1; tentatively, D is TRBD1 (6 bases). CDR3 length equals 14 residues. CDR1 and CDR2 from the germline V gene are SGHTA and FQGNSA. V lost 5 bases and J 3 bases, leaving 13 bases between the germline ends.

This clonotype was seen ten or more times. This chain links TRBV27 with TRBJ2-3; 14 nucleotides line up with TRBD2. This CDR3 is built from 16 residues. Germline V CDR1 and CDR2: MNHEY, SMNVEV (reference sequence). The V gene end was trimmed by 5 bases and the J gene end by 4 bases; junction bases not matched to a gene: 5. The CDR3 DNA reads TGTGCCAGCAGTCCCGGGGGACTAGCGGGGGCAGATACGCAGTATTTT. Its translation: CASSPGGLAGADTQYF.

The chain couples TRBV5-1 to TRBJ2-7; tentatively, D is TRBD1 (6 bases). Trimming removed 3 bases at V and 2 bases at J, with 18 bases between. This CDR3 region has 16 residues. Germline CDR1 reads SGHRS; CDR2 reads YFSETQ. The CDR3 DNA is TGCGCCAGCAGCTCGGGCCCCCGGACAGTCACCTACGAGCAGTACTTC. Protein: CASSSGPRTVTYEQYF.

The chain uses TRBV9 and TRBJ2-3; D is unclear. Germline-derived CDR1 and CDR2 are SGDLS and YYNGEE. Between the trimmed V and J ends, which lost 4 bases and 9 bases, there was a span of 12 bases. The CDR3 has 12 amino acids. The CDR3 reads CASSPHIVTQYF. CDR3 coding DNA: TGTGCCAGCAGCCCCCATATTGTCACGCAGTATTTT. Combining the CDR3 with reference TRBV9 and TRBJ2-3 gives the whole variable domain DSGVTQTPKHLITATGQRVTLRCSPRSGDLSVYWYQQSLDQGLQFLIQYYNGEERAKGNILERFSAQQFPDLHSELNLSSLELGDSALYFCASSPHIVTQYFGPGTRLTVL.

At least ten counts were recorded for this clonotype. V is TRBV5-1 and J is TRBJ1-2; TRBD1 matches at 9 bases. From germline, CDR1 is SGHRS and CDR2 YFSETQ. Trimming removed 4 bases from V and 2 bases from J; junction bases left unmatched: 15. The CDR3 spans 18 residues. Here the CDR3 reads CASSRNWLNRGQNYGYTF. The CDR3 region has the DNA TGCGCCAGCAGCAGAAACTGGTTAAACAGGGGGCAGAACTATGGCTACACCTTC.

This clonotype was observed a few times. The chain has TRBV20-1 and TRBJ2-3; D is possibly TRBD2 (6 bases). The CDR3 is made up of 14 amino acids. The V and J ends lost 5 bases and 1 base respectively, with 13 bases between them. The germline V gene has CDR1 DFQATT and CDR2 SNEGSKA (reference sequence). The CDR3 nucleotides read TGCAGTGCTCATACGCGGGGTGGCACAGATACGCAGTATTTT. It specifies CSAHTRGGTDTQYF.

This clonotype was counted a few times. This chain links TRBV10-3 with TRBJ2-3; no clear D gene. Trimming removed 2 bases from V and 3 bases from J, with 6 bases in between. The CDR3 totals 13 residues. Germline V gene lookup returns CDR1 ENHRY and CDR2 SYGVKD. CDR3 loop: CAISEVGTDTQYF. The CDR3 DNA reads as TGTGCCATCAGTGAGGTGGGGACAGATACGCAGTATTTT.

This clonotype was picked up many times. The genes are TRBV11-2 and TRBJ2-3; D unclear. V gave up 0 bases and J gave up 2 bases, with 9 bases separating them. This CDR3 is built from 15 residues. Germline V gene lookup returns CDR1 SGHAT and CDR2 FQNNGV. The CDR3 DNA reads TGTGCCAGCAGCTTAGAAAGCCCCTACACAGATACGCAGTATTTT. As protein: CASSLESPYTDTQYF.

The J gene is TRBJ2-3, the V gene TRBV11-1; D remains unclear. The CDR3 extends over 14 amino acids. The V and J ends lost 8 bases and 2 bases respectively, with 14 bases between them. Germline-derived CDR1 and CDR2 are SGHAT and FQDESV (reference sequence). Here the CDR3 DNA reads TGTGCCAGCGGAGAACAGCATTACACAGATACGCAGTATTTT. Translated: CASGEQHYTDTQYF. Full variable domain (missing parts from reference TRBV11-1 and TRBJ2-3): EAEVAQSPRYKITEKSQAVAFWCDPISGHATLYWYRQILGQGPELLVQFQDESVVDDSQLPKDRFSAERLKGVDSTLKIQPAELGDSAMYLCASGEQHYTDTQYFGPGTRLTVL.

This clonotype was found a few times. This sequence joins TRBV6-4 and TRBJ2-1, with D perhaps matching TRBD2 (7 bases). V was shortened by 2 bases and J by 8 bases, with 13 bases between the two germline ends. Germline V gene sequence: CDR1 MRHNA, CDR2 SNTAGT. The CDR3 sequence is 14 residues long. This CDR3 reads CASSDGGDKDEQFF. Written as DNA, the CDR3 is TGTGCCAGCAGTGACGGGGGGGACAAGGATGAGCAGTTCTTC.

This clonotype was seen many times. V gene TRBV5-1 combines with J gene TRBJ2-1; no clear D gene. The germline gives CDR1 SGHRS, CDR2 YFSETQ. V was clipped by 0 bases and J by 10 bases, with 11 bases between them. The CDR3 consists of 13 residues. DNA for the CDR3: TGCGCCAGCAGCTTGGCAGGTCCTTACGAGCAGTTCTTC. It yields the protein CASSLAGPYEQFF.

This clonotype came up many times. V gene TRBV12-3 or TRBV12-4 combines with J gene TRBJ2-1; TRBD2 aligns across 10 bases. The length of the CDR3 is 15 residues. Germline trimming cut 2 bases from V and 7 bases from J; bases unmatched to any gene: 5. The CDR3 DNA sequence: TGTGCCAGCAGTTTATGGGCTAGCGGGAGTAATGAGCAGTTCTTC. Residues: CASSLWASGSNEQFF.

This clonotype was seen many times. The chain has TRBV5-1 and TRBJ2-3, with D maybe TRBD2 (5 bases). Germline V gene data show CDR1 as SGHRS and CDR2 as YFSETQ. The CDR3 sequence is 13 residues long. Trimming stripped 7 bases from V and 5 bases from J, with 14 bases between. This CDR3 reads CASSRRGEDTQYF. The CDR3 DNA sequence: TGCGCCAGCTCCCGCCGGGGTGAAGATACGCAGTATTTT.

To note about this clonotype: At one of its ends the junction is not consistent with the germline gene, which may arise from a read error. The chain couples TRBV3-1 to TRBJ1-2; D gene uncertain. This CDR3 spans 11 amino acids. CDR1 is LGHDT, CDR2 YNNKEL, per germline (reference sequence). CDR3 coding DNA: TGTGTCAGCAGTTATAGCGGAGGCTACACCTTC. Protein product: CVSSYSGGYTF.

This clonotype was found many times. The chain uses TRBV20-1 and TRBJ1-1; D ambiguous. Germline lookup yields CDR1 DFQATT and CDR2 SNEGSKA (reference sequence). V gave up 3 bases and J gave up 1 base, with 9 bases separating them. The CDR3 contains 13 residues. The CDR3 region has the DNA TGCAGTGCTAGGCACATCAAGAACACTGAAGCTTTCTTT. This gives the protein CSARHIKNTEAFF.

This clonotype came up many times. CDR3 bases: TGCAGTGTCCGCAGGGGCTCGGGGACCCAGTACTTC. Residues: CSVRRGSGTQYF. The V call is TRBV20-1, the J call TRBJ2-5; tentative D call: TRBD1 (6 bases). V lost 7 bases and J lost 7, with 16 bases in between. There are 12 residues in the CDR3. Germline V lookup: CDR1 DFQATT, CDR2 SNEGSKA (reference sequence).

This sequence joins TRBV20-1 and TRBJ1-1; D is perhaps TRBD1 (6 bases). The CDR3 covers 10 residues. Germline CDR1 is DFQATT and CDR2 is SNEGSKA (reference sequence). Deletions cut 5 bases from V and 11 bases from J, with 12 bases between. Written as DNA, the CDR3 is TGCAGTGCTTATACAGGGTGGGCTTTCTTT. It encodes CSAYTGWAFF.

This clonotype has at least ten counts. The V call is TRBV27, the J call TRBJ1-1, with D hard to call. There are 13 residues in the CDR3. The germline V and J ends were trimmed by 1 base and 5 bases, with 8 bases remaining between them. Per germline, CDR1 MNHEY and CDR2 SMNVEV (reference sequence). The CDR3, as DNA: TGTGCCAGCAGTTTATTCGCGGGGACTGAAGCTTTCTTT. It yields the protein CASSLFAGTEAFF.